This T cell receptor (beta chain) was identified in a study of blood T cells in healthy people across ages. This clonotype was counted between two and nine times. Its antigen remains unknown. Study outcomes and limitations: The recorded TCR beta diversity per million T cells decreased in a roughly linear manner with age. The percentage of naive T cells correlated strongly with TCR beta diversity.

The use of a sample-barcoded 5' primer and a J-beta primer mix characterized a second PCR of about 6 to 12 cycles. TCRdb independently ran MiXCR on the 5' RACE reads; one entry per CDR3 protein. The sample lists roughly 1,700,000 distinct CDR3 sequences, 28% seen once, with roughly 8.2% in the top ten. V gave up 4 bases and J gave up 5 bases; unmatched junction bases: 8. The CDR3 extends over 14 amino acids. The germline gives CDR1 SGHRS, CDR2 YFSETQ. The sample providers were healthy Caucasian people from Russia, aged roughly 6 to 95. Sequencing used blood. The chain recombines TRBV5-1 with TRBJ2-5; TRBD1 matches at 7 bases. This receptor was identified in a woman in her 30s in good health. CDR3 bases: TGCGCCAGCAGCGACGACAGGGCCCCGGAGACCCAGTACTTC. Protein product: CASSDDRAPETQYF.